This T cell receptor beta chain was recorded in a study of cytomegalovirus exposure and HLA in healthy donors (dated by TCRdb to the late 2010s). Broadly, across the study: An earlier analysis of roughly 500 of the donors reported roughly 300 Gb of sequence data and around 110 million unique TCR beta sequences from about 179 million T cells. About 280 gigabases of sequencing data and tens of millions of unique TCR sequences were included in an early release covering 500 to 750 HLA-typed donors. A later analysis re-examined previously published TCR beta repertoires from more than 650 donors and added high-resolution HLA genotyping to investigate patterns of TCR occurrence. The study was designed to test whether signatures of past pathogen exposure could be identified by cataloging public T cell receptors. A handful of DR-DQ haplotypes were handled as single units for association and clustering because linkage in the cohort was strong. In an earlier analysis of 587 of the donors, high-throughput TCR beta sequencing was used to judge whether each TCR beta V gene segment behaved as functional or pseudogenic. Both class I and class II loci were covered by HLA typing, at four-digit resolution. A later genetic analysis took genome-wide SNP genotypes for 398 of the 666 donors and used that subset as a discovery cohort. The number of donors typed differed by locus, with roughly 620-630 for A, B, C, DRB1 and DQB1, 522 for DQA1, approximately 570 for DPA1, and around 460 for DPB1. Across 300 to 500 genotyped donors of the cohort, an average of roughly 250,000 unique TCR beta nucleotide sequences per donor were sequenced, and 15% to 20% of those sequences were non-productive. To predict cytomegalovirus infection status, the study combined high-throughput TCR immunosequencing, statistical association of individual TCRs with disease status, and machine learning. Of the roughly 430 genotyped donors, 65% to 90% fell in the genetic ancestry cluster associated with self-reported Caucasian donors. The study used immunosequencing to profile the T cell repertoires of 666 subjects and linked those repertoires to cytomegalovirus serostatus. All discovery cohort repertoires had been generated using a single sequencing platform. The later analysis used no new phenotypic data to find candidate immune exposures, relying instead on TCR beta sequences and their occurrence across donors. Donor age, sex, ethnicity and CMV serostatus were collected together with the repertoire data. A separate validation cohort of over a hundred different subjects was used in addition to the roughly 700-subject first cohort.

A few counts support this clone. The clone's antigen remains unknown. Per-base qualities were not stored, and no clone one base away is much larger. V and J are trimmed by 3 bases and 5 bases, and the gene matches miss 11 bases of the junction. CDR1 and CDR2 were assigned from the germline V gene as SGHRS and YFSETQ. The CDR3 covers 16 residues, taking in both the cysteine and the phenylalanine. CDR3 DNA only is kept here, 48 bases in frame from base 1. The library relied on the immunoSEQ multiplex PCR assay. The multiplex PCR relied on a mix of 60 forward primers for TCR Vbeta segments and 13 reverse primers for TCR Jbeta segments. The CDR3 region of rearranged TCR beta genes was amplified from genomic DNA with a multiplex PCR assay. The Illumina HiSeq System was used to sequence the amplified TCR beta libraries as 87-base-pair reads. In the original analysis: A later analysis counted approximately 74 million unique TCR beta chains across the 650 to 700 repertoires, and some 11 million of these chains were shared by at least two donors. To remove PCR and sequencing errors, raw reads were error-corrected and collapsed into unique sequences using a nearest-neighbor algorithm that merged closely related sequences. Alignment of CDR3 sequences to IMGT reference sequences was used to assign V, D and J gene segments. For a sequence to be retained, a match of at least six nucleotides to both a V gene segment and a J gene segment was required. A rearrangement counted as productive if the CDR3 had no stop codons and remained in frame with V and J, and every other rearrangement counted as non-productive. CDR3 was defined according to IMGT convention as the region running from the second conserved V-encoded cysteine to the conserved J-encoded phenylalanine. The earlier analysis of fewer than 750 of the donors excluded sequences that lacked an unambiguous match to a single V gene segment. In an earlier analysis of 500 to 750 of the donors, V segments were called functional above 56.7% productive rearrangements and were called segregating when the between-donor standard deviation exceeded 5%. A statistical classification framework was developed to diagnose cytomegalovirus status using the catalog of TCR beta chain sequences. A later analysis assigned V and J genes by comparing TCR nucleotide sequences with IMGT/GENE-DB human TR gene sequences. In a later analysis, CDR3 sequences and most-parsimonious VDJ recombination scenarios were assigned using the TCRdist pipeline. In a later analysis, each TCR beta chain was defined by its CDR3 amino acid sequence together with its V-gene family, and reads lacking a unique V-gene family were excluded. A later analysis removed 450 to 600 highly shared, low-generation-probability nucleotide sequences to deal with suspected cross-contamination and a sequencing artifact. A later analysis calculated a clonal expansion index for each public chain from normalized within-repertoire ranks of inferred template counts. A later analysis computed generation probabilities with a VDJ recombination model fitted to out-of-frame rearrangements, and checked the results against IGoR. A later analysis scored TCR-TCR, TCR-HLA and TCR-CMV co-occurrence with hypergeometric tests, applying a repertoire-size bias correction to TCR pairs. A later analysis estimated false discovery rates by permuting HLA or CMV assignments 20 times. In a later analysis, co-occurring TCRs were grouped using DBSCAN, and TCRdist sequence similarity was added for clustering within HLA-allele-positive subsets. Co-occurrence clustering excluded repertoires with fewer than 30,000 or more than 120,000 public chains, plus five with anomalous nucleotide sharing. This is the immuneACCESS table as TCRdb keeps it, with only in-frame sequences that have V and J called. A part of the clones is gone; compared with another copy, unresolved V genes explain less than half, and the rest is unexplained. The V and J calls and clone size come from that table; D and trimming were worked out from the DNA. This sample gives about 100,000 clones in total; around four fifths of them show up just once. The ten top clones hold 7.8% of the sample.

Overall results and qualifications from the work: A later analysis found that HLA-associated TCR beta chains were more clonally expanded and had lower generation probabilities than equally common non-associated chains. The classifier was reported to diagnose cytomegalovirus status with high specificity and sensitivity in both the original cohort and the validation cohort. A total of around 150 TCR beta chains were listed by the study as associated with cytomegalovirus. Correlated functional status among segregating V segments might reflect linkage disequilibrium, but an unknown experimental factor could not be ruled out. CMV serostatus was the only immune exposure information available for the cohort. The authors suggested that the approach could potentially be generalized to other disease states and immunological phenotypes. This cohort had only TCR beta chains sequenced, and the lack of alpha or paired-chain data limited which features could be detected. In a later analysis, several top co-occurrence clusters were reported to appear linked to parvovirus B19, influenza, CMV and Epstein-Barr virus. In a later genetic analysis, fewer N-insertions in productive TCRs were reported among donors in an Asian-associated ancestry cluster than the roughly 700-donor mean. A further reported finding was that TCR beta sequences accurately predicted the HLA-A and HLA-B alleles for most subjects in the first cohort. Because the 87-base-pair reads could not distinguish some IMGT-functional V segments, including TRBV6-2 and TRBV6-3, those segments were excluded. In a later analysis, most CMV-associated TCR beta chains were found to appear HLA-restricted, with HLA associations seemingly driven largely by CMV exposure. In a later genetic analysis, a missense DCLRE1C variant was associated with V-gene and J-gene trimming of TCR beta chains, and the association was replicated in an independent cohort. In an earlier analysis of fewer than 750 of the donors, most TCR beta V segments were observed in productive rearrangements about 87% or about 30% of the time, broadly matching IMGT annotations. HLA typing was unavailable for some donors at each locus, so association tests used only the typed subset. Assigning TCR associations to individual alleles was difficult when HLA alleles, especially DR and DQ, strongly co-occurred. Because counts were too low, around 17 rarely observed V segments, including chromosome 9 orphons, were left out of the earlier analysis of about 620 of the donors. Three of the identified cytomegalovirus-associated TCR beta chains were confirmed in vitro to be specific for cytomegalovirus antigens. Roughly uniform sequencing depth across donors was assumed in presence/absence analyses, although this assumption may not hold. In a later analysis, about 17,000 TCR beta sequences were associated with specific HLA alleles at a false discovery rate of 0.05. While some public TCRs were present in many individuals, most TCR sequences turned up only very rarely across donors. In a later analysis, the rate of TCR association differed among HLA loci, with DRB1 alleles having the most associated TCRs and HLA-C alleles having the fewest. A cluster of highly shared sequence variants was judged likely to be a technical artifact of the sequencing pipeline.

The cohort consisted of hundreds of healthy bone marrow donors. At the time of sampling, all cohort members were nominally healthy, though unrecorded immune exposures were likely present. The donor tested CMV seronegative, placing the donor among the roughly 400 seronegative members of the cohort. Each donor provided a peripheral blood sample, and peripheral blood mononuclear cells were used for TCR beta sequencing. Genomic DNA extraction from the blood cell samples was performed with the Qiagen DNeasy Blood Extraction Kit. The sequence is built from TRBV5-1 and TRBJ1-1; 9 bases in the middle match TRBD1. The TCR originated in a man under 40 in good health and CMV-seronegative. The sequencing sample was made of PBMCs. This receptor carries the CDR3 CASSSLFTDRGTEAFF. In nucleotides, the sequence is TGCGCCAGCAGCTCCCTTTTCACTGACAGGGGGACTGAAGCTTTCTTT. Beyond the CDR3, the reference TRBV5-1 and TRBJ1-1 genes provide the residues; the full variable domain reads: KAGVTQTPRYLIKTRGQQVTLSCSPISGHRSVSWYQQTPGQGLQFLFEYFSETQRNKGNFPGRFSGRQFSNSRSEMNVSTLELGDSALYLCASSSLFTDRGTEAFFGQGTRLTVV.